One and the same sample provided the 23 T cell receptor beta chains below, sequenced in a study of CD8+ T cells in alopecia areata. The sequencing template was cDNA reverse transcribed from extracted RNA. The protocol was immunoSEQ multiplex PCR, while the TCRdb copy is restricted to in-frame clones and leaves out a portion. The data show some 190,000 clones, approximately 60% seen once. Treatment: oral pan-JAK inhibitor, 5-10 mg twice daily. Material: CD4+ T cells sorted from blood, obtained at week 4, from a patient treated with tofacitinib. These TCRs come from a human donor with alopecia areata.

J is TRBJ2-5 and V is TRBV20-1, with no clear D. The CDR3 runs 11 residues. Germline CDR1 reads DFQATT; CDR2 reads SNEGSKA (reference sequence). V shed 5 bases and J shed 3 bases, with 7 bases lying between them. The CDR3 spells CSAHQEETQYF. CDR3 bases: TGCAGTGCTCACCAGGAAGAGACCCAGTACTTC.

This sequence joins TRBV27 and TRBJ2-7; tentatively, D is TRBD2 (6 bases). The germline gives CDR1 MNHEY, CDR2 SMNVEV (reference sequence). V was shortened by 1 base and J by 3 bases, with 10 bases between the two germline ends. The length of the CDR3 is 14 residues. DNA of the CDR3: TGTGCCAGCAGTTTATATGCGGGATACTACGAGCAGTACTTC. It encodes CASSLYAGYYEQYF.

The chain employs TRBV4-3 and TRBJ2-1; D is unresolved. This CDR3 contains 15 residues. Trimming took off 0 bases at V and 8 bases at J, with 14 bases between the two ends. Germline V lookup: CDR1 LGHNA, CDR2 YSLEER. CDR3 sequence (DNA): TGCGCCAGCAGCCAAGACGGGCCCCTGCGCCATGAGCAGTTCTTC. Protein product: CASSQDGPLRHEQFF.

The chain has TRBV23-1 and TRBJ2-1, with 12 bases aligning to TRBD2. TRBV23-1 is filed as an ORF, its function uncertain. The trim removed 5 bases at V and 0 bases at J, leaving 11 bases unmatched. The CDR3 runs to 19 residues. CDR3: CASSNPRTSGESSYNEQFF. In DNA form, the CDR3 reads TGCGCCAGCAGTAACCCTAGGACTAGCGGGGAGAGCTCCTACAATGAGCAGTTCTTC.

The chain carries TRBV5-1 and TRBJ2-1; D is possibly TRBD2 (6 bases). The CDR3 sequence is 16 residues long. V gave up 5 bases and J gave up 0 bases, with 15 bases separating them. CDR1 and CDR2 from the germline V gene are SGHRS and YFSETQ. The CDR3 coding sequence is TGCGCCAGCAGACCAACTAGCCAGAGCTCCTACAATGAGCAGTTCTTC. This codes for CASRPTSQSSYNEQFF.

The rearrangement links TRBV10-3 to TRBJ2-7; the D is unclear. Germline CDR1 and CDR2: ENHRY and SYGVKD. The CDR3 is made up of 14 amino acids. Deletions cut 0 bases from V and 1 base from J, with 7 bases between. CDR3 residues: CAISESADSYEQYF. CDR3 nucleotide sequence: TGTGCCATCAGTGAGTCGGCGGATTCCTACGAGCAGTACTTC.

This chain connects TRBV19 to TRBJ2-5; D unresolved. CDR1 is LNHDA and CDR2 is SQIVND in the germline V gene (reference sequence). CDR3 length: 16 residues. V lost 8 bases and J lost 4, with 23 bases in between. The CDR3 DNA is TGTGCCAGTGGAGTTGTGTCCGAAGGGCCGTTAGAGACCCAGTACTTC. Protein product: CASGVVSEGPLETQYF.

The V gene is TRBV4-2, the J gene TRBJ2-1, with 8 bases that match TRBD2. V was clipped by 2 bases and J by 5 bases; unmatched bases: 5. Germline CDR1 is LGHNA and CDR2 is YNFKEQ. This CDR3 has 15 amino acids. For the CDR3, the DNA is TGTGCCAGCAGCCAACTTAGCGGGATCAACAATGAGCAGTTCTTC. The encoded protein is CASSQLSGINNEQFF.

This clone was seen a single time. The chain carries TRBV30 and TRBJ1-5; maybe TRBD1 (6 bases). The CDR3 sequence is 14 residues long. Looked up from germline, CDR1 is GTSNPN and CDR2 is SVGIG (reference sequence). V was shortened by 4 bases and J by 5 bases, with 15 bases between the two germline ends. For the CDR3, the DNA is TGTGCCTGGACCGAGGGGGGGACCTATCAGCCCCAGCATTTT. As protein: CAWTEGGTYQPQHF.

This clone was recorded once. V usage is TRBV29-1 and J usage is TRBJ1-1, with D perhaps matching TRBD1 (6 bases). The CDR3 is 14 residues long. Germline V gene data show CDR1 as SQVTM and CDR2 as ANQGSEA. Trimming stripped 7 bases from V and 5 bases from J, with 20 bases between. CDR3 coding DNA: TGCAGCGCCGGGGGGGACACTCGGCGGACTGAAGCTTTCTTT. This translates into CSAGGDTRRTEAFF.

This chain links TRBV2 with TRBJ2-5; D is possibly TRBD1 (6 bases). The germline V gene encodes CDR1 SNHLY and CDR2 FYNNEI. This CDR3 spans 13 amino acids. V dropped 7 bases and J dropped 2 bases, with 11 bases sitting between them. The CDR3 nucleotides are TGTGCCAGCAACAGGGTACCTCAAGAGACCCAGTACTTC. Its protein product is CASNRVPQETQYF.

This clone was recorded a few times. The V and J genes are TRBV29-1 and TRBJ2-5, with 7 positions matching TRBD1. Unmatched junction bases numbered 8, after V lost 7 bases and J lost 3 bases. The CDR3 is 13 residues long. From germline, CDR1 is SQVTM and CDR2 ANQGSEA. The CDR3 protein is CSELYRGKETQYF. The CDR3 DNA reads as TGCAGCGAGCTCTACAGGGGAAAAGAGACCCAGTACTTC.

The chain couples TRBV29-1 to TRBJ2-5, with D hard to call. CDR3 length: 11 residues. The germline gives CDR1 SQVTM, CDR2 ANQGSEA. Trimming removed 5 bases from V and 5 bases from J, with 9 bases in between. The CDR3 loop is CSVLVGETQYF. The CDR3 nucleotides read TGCAGCGTTCTAGTGGGGGAGACCCAGTACTTC.

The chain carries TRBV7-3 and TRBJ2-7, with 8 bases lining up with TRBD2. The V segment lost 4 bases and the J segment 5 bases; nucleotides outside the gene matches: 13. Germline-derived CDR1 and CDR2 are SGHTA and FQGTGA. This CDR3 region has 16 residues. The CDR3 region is CASSCQEREGPHEQYF. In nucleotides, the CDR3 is TGTGCCAGCAGCTGCCAGGAACGGGAGGGCCCCCACGAGCAGTACTTC.

CDR3 protein: CASSLDVDSNQPQHF. CDR3 DNA: TGTGCCAGCAGCTTAGATGTAGACAGCAATCAGCCCCAGCATTTT. The V call is TRBV7-6, the J call TRBJ1-5; D is unresolved. The CDR3 covers 15 residues. CDR1 SGHVS and CDR2 FNYEAQ come from the germline V gene. Deletions cut 1 base from V and 1 base from J, with 8 bases between.

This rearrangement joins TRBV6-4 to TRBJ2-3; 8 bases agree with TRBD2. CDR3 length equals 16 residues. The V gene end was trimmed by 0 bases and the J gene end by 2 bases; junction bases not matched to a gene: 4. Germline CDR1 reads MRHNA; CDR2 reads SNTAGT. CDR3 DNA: TGTGCCAGCAGTGACTCCCCTAGCGGGTACACAGATACGCAGTATTTT. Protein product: CASSDSPSGYTDTQYF.

The DNA of the CDR3 is TGCAGCGTTCGCCACGGAGACTTAATGAACACTGAAGCTTTCTTT. Translation gives CSVRHGDLMNTEAFF. The chain employs TRBV29-1 and TRBJ1-1; D is unclear. The CDR3 length is 15 residues. Trimming shortened V by 5 bases and J by 0 bases, and 16 bases separated the two germline ends. The germline V gene has CDR1 SQVTM and CDR2 ANQGSEA.

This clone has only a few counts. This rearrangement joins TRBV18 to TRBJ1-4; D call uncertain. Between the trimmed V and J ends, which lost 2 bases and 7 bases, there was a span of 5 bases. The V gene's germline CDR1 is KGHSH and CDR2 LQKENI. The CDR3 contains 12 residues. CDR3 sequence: CASSPGTEKLFF. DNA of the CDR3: TGTGCCAGCTCACCAGGAACTGAAAAACTGTTTTTT.

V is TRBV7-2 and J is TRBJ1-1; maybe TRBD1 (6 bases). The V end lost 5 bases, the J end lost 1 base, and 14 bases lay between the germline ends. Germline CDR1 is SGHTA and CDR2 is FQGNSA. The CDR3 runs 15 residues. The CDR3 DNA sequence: TGTGCCAGCAGCACGACGGACAGCCCGAACACTGAAGCTTTCTTT. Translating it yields CASSTTDSPNTEAFF.

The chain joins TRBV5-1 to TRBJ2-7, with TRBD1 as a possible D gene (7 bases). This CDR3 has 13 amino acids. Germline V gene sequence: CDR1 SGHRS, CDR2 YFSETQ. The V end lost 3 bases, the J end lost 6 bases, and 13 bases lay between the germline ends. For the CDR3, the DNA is TGCGCCAGCAGCTCACTCCAGGGGGGCGAGCAGTACTTC. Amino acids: CASSSLQGGEQYF.

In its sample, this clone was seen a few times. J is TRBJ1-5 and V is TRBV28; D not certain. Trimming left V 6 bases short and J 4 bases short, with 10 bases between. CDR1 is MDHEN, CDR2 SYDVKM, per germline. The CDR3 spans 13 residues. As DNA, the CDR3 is TGTGCCAGCAGGGCACCCCCGAATCAGCCCCAGCATTTT. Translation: CASRAPPNQPQHF.

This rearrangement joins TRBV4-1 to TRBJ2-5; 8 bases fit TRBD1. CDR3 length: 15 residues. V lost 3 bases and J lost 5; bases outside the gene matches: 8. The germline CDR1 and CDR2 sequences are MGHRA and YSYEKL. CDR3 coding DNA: TGCGCCAGCAGCCAGTCCGGGACAGGCAGGGAGACCCAGTACTTC. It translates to CASSQSGTGRETQYF.

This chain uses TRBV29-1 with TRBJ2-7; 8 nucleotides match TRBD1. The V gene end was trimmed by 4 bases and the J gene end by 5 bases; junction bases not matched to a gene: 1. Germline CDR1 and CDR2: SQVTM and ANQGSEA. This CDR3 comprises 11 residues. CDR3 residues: CSVATGDEQYF. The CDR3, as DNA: TGCAGCGTTGCGACAGGGGACGAGCAGTACTTC.